One and the same sample provided the 9 T cell receptor beta chains below, sequenced in a study of CD4 T cells in relation to SARS-CoV-2 and coronaviruses. No antigen has been assigned to these receptors. CD4+ T cells from unexposed donors were obtained before the COVID-19 pandemic (2011-2018). After nine to ten days of culture, CD4+ T cells were isolated. The repertoire was sequenced with immunoSEQ multiplex PCR; TCRdb's copy has only in-frame clones and lacks some. The sample consists of 20,000 to 25,000 clones, 70% to 85% of them appearing once. The sample was CD4+ T cells from PBMCs, cultured in vitro. The receptor source for this set is a human donor in good health.

This clone came up a few times. The genes are TRBV18 and TRBJ1-1, with 8 positions matching TRBD1. Germline lookup yields CDR1 KGHSH and CDR2 LQKENI. The CDR3 is made up of 14 amino acids. With 3 bases clipped from V and 0 bases from J, the junction kept 0 bases outside the gene matches. In DNA form, the CDR3 reads TGTGCCAGCTCACCGGACAGGGTGAACACTGAAGCTTTCTTT. Its protein product is CASSPDRVNTEAFF. The complete variable domain, with remaining parts taken from reference TRBV18 and TRBJ1-1, reads NAGVMQNPRHLVRRRGQEARLRCSPMKGHSHVYWYRQLPEEGLKFMVYLQKENIIDESGMPKERFSAEFPKEGPSILRIQQVVRGDSAAYFCASSPDRVNTEAFFGQGTRLTVV.

This clone appeared a single time. J is TRBJ1-2 and V is TRBV28; D not certain. Germline CDR1 reads MDHEN; CDR2 reads SYDVKM. The CDR3 is 14 residues long. V shed 2 bases and J shed 3 bases, with 10 bases lying between them. The CDR3 DNA sequence: TGTGCCAGCAGTTTAAATTCGCGGTACTATGGCTACACCTTC. Translating gives CASSLNSRYYGYTF.

This chain joins TRBV11-2 and TRBJ2-1; TRBD2 matches 9 bases. The germline gives CDR1 SGHAT, CDR2 FQNNGV. There are 14 residues in the CDR3. The V gene end was trimmed by 2 bases and the J gene end by 10 bases; junction bases not matched to a gene: 6. The CDR3 bases are TGTGCCAGCAGCTTAATTAGCGGGAGACACGAGCAGTTCTTC. Encoded protein: CASSLISGRHEQFF. The whole variable domain, remainder taken from reference TRBV11-2 and TRBJ2-1, is EAGVAQSPRYKIIEKRQSVAFWCNPISGHATLYWYQQILGQGPKLLIQFQNNGVVDDSQLPKDRFSAERLKGVDSTLKIQPAKLEDSAVYLCASSLISGRHEQFFGPGTRLTVL.

V usage is TRBV7-6 and J usage is TRBJ2-5; tentatively, D is TRBD1 (6 bases). Germline values: CDR1 SGHVS, CDR2 FNYEAQ. The CDR3 has 16 amino acids. The V end was cut by 7 bases, the J end by 4 bases, with 22 bases between. CDR3 bases: TGTGCCAGCACCCTCATGGGCGGCAGGGGAAGAGAGACCCAGTACTTC. Amino acids: CASTLMGGRGRETQYF.

This clone was seen a few times. The chain carries TRBV7-6 and TRBJ2-7; 8 nucleotides agree with TRBD1. Trimming at V came to 2 bases and at J to 4 bases, leaving 16 bases not matched to a gene. CDR1 and CDR2 from the germline V gene are SGHVS and FNYEAQ. The CDR3 runs to 18 residues. This CDR3 reads CASSLYIGVRTGSYEQYF. As DNA, the CDR3 is TGTGCCAGCAGCTTATATATTGGGGTACGGACAGGGTCTTACGAGCAGTACTTC.

The rearrangement links TRBV12-3 or TRBV12-4 to TRBJ2-1; no reliable D call. V was pared by 8 bases and J by 9 bases, with 8 bases between. The CDR3 is 10 residues long. The CDR3 nucleotides read TGTGCCAGCGGGCATTTTGAGCAGTTCTTC. Its translation: CASGHFEQFF.

This chain links TRBV11-3 with TRBJ2-1; possibly TRBD2 for D (6 bases). The CDR3 is 16 amino acids. V dropped 4 bases and J dropped 6 bases, with 19 bases sitting between them. Germline CDR1 SGHNT, CDR2 YENEEA. Written as DNA, the CDR3 is TGTGCCAGCAGCTCCCAGCCTTGGGGGGAACTCAATGAGCAGTTCTTC. Translating it yields CASSSQPWGELNEQFF.

This clone was detected only once. The gene calls are TRBV18 and TRBJ2-1; no reliable D call. There are 14 residues in the CDR3. Germline V CDR1 and CDR2: KGHSH, LQKENI. The V gene lost 2 bases and the J gene lost 5 bases, with 10 bases spanning the gap. CDR3 nucleotide sequence: TGTGCCAGCTCACCAGGACGGGCGGACAATGAGCAGTTCTTC. Protein: CASSPGRADNEQFF.

This chain connects TRBV14 to TRBJ1-6, with D hard to call. V was cut by 2 bases and J by 7 bases, with 6 bases left in between. Germline lookup yields CDR1 SGHDN and CDR2 FVKESK. The CDR3 loop spans 13 amino acids. CDR3 sequence (DNA): TGTGCCAGCAGCCAATCGACGAATTCACCCCTCCACTTT. It translates to CASSQSTNSPLHF.